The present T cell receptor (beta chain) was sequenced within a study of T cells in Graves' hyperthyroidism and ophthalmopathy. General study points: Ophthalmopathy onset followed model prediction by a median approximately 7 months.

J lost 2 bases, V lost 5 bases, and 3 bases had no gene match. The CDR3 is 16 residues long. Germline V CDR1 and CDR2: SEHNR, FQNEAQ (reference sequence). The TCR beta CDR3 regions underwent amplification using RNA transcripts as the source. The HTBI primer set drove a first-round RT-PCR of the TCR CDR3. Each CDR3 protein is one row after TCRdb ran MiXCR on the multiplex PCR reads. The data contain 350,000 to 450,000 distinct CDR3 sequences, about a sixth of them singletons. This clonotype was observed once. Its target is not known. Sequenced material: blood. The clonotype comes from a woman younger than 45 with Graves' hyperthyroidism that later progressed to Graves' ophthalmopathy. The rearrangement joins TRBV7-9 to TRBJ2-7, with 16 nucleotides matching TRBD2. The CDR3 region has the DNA TGTGCCAGCAGCCCGGGACTAGCGGGAGGGCCCTACGAGCAGTACTTC. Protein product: CASSPGLAGGPYEQYF.